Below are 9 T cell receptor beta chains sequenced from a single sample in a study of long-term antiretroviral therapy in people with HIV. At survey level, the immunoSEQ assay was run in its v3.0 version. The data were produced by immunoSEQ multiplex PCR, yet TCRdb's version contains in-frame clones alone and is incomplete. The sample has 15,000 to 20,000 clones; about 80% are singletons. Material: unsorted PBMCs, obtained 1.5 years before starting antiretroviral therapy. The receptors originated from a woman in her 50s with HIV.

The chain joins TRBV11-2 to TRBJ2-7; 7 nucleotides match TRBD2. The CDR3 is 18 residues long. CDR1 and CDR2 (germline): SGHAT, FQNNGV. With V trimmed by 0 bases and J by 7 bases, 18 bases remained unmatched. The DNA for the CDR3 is TGTGCCAGCAGCTTAGACCCCGGGGAGCGGGGTCCTCATGGGGAGCAGTACGTC. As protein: CASSLDPGERGPHGEQYV.

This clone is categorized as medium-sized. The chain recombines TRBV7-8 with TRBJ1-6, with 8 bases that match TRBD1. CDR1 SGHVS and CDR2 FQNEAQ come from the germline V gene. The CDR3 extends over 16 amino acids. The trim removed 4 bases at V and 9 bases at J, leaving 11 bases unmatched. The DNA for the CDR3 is TGTGCCAGCAGCTCTCCGGACAGGGACGGTCTTTCACCCCTCCACTTT. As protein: CASSSPDRDGLSPLHF.

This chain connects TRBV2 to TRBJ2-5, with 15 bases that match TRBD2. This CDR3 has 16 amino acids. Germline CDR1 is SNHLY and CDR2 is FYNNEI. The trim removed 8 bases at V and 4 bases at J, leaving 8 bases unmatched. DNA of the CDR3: TGTGCCAGCGCCGGACTAGCGGGGGGGCCTGGAGAGACCCAGTACTTC. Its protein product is CASAGLAGGPGETQYF.

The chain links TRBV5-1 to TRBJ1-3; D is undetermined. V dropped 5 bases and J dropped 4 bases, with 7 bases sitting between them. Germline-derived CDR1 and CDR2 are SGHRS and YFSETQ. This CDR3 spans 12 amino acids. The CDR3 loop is CASSPGGNTIYF. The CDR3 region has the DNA TGCGCCAGCAGTCCCGGCGGAAACACCATATATTTT.

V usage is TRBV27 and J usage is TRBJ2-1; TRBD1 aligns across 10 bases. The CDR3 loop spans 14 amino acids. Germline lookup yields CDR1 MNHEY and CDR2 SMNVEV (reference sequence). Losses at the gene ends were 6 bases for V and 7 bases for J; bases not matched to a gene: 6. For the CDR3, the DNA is TGTGCCAGCAGCTCGGACAGGGGGTTAAATGAGCAGTTCTTC. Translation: CASSSDRGLNEQFF.

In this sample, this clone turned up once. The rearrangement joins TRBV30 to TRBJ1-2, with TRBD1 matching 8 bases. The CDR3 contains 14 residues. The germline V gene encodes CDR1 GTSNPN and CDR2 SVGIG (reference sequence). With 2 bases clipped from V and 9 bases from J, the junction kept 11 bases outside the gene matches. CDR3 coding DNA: TGTGCCTGGAGTTCCCGGACAGGGCCTATGCGCTACACCTTC. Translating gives CAWSSRTGPMRYTF.

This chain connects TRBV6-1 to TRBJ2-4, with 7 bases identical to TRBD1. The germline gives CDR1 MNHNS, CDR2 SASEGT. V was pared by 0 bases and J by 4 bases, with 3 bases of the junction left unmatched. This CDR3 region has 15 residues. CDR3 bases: TGTGCCAGCAGTGAAGCAGCGACAGGGAAAAACATTCAGTACTTC. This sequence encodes CASSEAATGKNIQYF.

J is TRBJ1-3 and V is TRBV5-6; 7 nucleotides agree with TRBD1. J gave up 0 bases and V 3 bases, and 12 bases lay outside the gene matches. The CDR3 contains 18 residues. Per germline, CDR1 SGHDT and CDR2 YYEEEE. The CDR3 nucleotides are TGTGCCAGCAGCTCCTCGGGACAGTTTACGAGCTCTGGAAACACCATATATTTT. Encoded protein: CASSSSGQFTSSGNTIYF.

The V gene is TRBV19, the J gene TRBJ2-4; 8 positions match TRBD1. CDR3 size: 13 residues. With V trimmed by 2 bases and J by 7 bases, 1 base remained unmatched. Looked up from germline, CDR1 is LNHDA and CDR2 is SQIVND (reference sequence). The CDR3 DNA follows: TGTGCCAGTAGTATAACAGGGGGTAACATTCAGTACTTC. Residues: CASSITGGNIQYF.